The rows below give T cell receptor beta chains drawn from one sample of a study of T cell changes during pregnancy in multiple sclerosis. Data came from immunoSEQ multiplex PCR; TCRdb stores just in-frame clones and leaves some out. In the table there are about 42,000 clones, 75% to 95% of which are singletons. This material consisted of CD4+ T cells from peripheral blood mononuclear cells, taken after pregnancy. These receptor sequences come from a female donor in good health, enrolled as a control in a pregnancy study. CDR3s include the opening cysteine and the closing phenylalanine or tryptophan. D genes are given only for firm matches. Size tells how often a clone was seen (once, few, many) or the class of an expanded clone, and some rows leave it out.

d_call,v_call,j_call,clone_size,cdr3_nt,cdr3_aa
NA,TRBV2,TRBJ2-4,NA,TGTGCCAGCAAGATGGGCATAGCCAAAAACATTCAGTACTTC,CASKMGIAKNIQYF
NA,TRBV29-1,TRBJ1-1,NA,TGCAGCGTTGAAGATCCAGCAGGGGCGAACACTGAAGCTTTCTTT,CSVEDPAGANTEAFF
NA,TRBV27,TRBJ2-1,NA,TGTGCCAGCAGTTTAGAACAGTACAATGAGCAGTTCTTC,CASSLEQYNEQFF
TRBD2,TRBV5-1,TRBJ2-1,NA,TGCGCCAGCTATACTAGCTCGGGGGGGAATGAGCAGTTCTTC,CASYTSSGGNEQFF
NA,TRBV27,TRBJ2-7,NA,TGTGCCAGCAGTCCACTAGGGAATTGGAGATACGAGCAGTACTTC,CASSPLGNWRYEQYF
NA,TRBV20-1,TRBJ1-5,NA,TGCAGTGCTAATATAGAGCCCCAGCATTTT,CSANIEPQHF
TRBD2,TRBV7-9,TRBJ2-3,NA,TGTGCCAGCAGCCTTAGCGGGGGGGCAGATACGCAGTATTTT,CASSLSGGADTQYF
TRBD2,TRBV5-4,TRBJ2-6,NA,TGTGCCAGCAGCTCGGGACTAGCGGGAACTGGGGCCAACGTCCTGACTTTC,CASSSGLAGTGANVLTF
NA,TRBV11-2,TRBJ1-5,once,TGTGCCAGCAGCTTAGTCGCGGGGCAGCCCCAGCATTTT,CASSLVAGQPQHF
NA,TRBV6-1,TRBJ1-4,NA,TGTGCCAGCAGTGAGGCGGCCCTTAATGAAAAACTGTTTTTT,CASSEAALNEKLFF
NA,TRBV5-4,TRBJ2-3,NA,TGTGCCAGCACCCCGGGCCAGGGCGCAGATACGCAGTATTTT,CASTPGQGADTQYF
TRBD1,TRBV6-6,TRBJ2-3,NA,TGTGCCAGCAGTAATCGACAGGGGGCTGGAGATACGCAGTATTTT,CASSNRQGAGDTQYF
TRBD2,TRBV11-2,TRBJ2-1,NA,TGTGCCAGCAGCTTCACTATAGCGGGTGAGCAGTTCTTC,CASSFTIAGEQFF
NA,TRBV7-6,TRBJ1-6,NA,TGTGCCAGCAGCTTGGGTGGTGGCAGGGGAAGTTCACCCCTCCACTTT,CASSLGGGRGSSPLHF
TRBD1,TRBV7-9,TRBJ1-1,NA,TGTGCCAGCAGGCCAGGGGGGAACACTGAAGCTTTCTTT,CASRPGGNTEAFF
TRBD2,TRBV5-4,TRBJ2-2,NA,TGTGCCAGCAGCTTAGGAAGCGGGAGGGCCACCGGGGAGCTGTTTTTT,CASSLGSGRATGELFF
NA,TRBV7-2,TRBJ1-1,NA,TGTGCCAGCAGCTTATCTAGACAGGAGAACACTGAAGCTTTCTTT,CASSLSRQENTEAFF
TRBD1,TRBV2,TRBJ1-2,NA,TGTGCCAGCAGAGACCCGGACAGGGTATACGGCTACACCTTC,CASRDPDRVYGYTF
NA,TRBV7-7,TRBJ2-2,NA,TGTGCTAGCAGCTCCCCCGAGGCCGGGGAGCTGTTTTTT,CASSSPEAGELFF
TRBD1,TRBV28,TRBJ1-6,NA,TGTGCCAGCAGGAAACCACCGGGACAGAGAAGCTCCTATAATTCACCCCTCCACTTT,CASRKPPGQRSSYNSPLHF
TRBD2,TRBV11-2,TRBJ2-1,NA,TGTGCCAGCAGCTCGGGACTAGCGGGTTACAATGAGCAGTTCTTC,CASSSGLAGYNEQFF
NA,TRBV15,TRBJ2-4,NA,TGTGCCACCAGCTCACCAGGGGGGACAAACATTCAGTACTTC,CATSSPGGTNIQYF
NA,TRBV5-1,TRBJ1-1,NA,TGCGCCAGCAGCACGGGAGGGTTTAGTGAAGCTTTCTTT,CASSTGGFSEAFF
NA,TRBV27,TRBJ1-6,once,TGTGCCAGCAGACCCCGCGCCCATAATTCACCCCTCCACTTT,CASRPRAHNSPLHF
NA,TRBV28,TRBJ1-2,once,TGTGCCAGCAGTTCGGGGAAAGGGCTTGTCTTC,CASSSGKGLVF
TRBD2,TRBV7-2,TRBJ2-7,NA,TGTGCCAGCACCTCTCCGGGAGGGCCTGGAGAGCAGTACTTC,CASTSPGGPGEQYF
NA,TRBV7-9,TRBJ1-1,NA,TGTGCCAGCAGCCTGTCTAATTCGGAGGCCACTGAAGCTTTCTTT,CASSLSNSEATEAFF
NA,TRBV28,TRBJ2-7,NA,TGTGCCAGCAGTTACTCAGGGTTTACCTACGAGCAGTACTTC,CASSYSGFTYEQYF
TRBD1,TRBV2,TRBJ1-3,NA,TGTGCCAGCAGGCGCACAGGGGCGATCTCTGGAAACACCATATATTTT,CASRRTGAISGNTIYF
TRBD1,TRBV19,TRBJ2-7,once,TGTGCCAGTAATAACCCGGACAGGGGCTGGGAGCAGTACTTC,CASNNPDRGWEQYF
TRBD2,TRBV7-3,TRBJ2-5,NA,TGTGCCAGCAGCTTGGGCGGGAGGGCCAAGGAGACCCAGTACTTC,CASSLGGRAKETQYF
NA,TRBV14,TRBJ1-6,NA,TGTGCCAGCAGCCAAGTTCTCAACATCCGGGGCTATAATTCACCCCTCCACTTT,CASSQVLNIRGYNSPLHF
TRBD2,TRBV10-3,TRBJ2-7,NA,TGTGCCATCAGACAAGGACTAGCGGAAAAGAGGTCCTACGAGCAGTACTTC,CAIRQGLAEKRSYEQYF
NA,TRBV28,TRBJ2-7,NA,TGTGCCACCGGAACGGCAGGAGGGTACGAGCAGTACTTC,CATGTAGGYEQYF
NA,TRBV7-3,TRBJ2-1,NA,TGTGCCAGCAGCCCGGGACTCGGCGAGGCCTACAATGAGCAGTTCTTC,CASSPGLGEAYNEQFF
TRBD1,TRBV7-6,TRBJ1-1,NA,TGTGCCAGCAGCCCACTGGACAGGGGGGGTGAAGAAGCTTTCTTT,CASSPLDRGGEEAFF
NA,TRBV30,TRBJ1-6,NA,TGTGCCTGGCACAGGGTCTATAATTCACCCCTCCACTTT,CAWHRVYNSPLHF
TRBD2,TRBV28,TRBJ2-5,NA,TGTGCCAGCAGTTTAGCGGGGGGGCACGAGACCCAGTACTTC,CASSLAGGHETQYF
TRBD2,TRBV25-1,TRBJ2-7,NA,TGTGCCAGCAGTGTTGCGGGGGGCCTTTCCTACGAGCAGTACTTC,CASSVAGGLSYEQYF
NA,TRBV18,TRBJ2-5,once,TGTGCCAGCTCACCACCCGGAGAGCGCACAACGACCCAGTACTTC,CASSPPGERTTTQYF
TRBD2,TRBV6-4,TRBJ2-1,few,TGTGCCAGCAGTGACTCCCTAGCGGGGTCTAATGAGCAGTTCTTC,CASSDSLAGSNEQFF
TRBD1,TRBV12-5,TRBJ2-1,NA,TGTGCTAGTGGTTTGGCAACCGGGACAGGGGTCAATGAGCAGTTCTTC,CASGLATGTGVNEQFF